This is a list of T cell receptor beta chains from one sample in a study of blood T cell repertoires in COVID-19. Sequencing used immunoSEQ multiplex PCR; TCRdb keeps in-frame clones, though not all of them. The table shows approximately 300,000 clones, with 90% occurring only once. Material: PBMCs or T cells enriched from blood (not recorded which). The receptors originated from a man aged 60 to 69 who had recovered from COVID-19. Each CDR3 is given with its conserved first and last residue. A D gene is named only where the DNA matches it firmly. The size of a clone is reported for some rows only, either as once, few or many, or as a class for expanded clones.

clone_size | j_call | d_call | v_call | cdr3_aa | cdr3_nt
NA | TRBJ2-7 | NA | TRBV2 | CASRTSHEQYF | TGTGCCAGCCGTACTAGTCACGAGCAGTACTTC
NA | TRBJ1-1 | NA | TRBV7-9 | CASSWEGTEAFF | TGTGCCAGCAGCTGGGAGGGCACCGAAGCTTTCTTT
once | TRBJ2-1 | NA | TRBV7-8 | CASSPTWGSGGREQFF | TGTGCCAGCAGCCCAACCTGGGGGAGTGGGGGGAGGGAGCAGTTCTTC
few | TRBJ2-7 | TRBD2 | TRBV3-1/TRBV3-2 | CASSPGLDYEQYF | TGTGCCAGCAGTCCGGGACTAGACTACGAGCAGTACTTC
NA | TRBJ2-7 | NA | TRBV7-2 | CASSSGLSGRTYEQYF | TGTGCCAGCAGCTCGGGGTTGTCCGGCAGAACCTACGAGCAGTACTTC
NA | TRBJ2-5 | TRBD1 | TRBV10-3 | CAIRAGGQGLFETQYF | TGTGCCATCAGGGCCGGGGGACAGGGGTTGTTCGAGACCCAGTACTTC
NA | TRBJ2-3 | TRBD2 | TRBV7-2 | CASSLPAGVYDAQYF | TGTGCCAGCAGCTTACCCGCGGGGGTGTATGACGCGCAGTATTTT
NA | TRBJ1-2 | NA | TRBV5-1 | CASSLTTPGDYGYTF | TGCGCCAGCAGCTTAACAACCCCCGGGGACTATGGCTACACCTTC
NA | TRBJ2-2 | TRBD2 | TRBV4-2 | CASSQDPGLAGGRAGELFF | TGTGCCAGCAGCCAAGATCCGGGCCTAGCGGGAGGCAGGGCCGGGGAGCTGTTTTTT
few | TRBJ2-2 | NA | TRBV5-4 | CASSFTVGQGGELFF | TGTGCCAGCAGCTTTACAGTAGGTCAGGGCGGGGAGCTGTTTTTT
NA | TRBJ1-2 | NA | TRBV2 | CASSDYRTNYGYTF | TGTGCCAGCAGTGACTACAGAACTAACTATGGCTACACCTTC
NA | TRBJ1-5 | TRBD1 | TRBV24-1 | CATSPSGQASPQHF | TGTGCCACCAGTCCATCGGGACAGGCATCGCCCCAGCATTTT
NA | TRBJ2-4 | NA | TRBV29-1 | CSTDGGAKNIQYF | TGCAGCACCGACGGGGGTGCCAAAAACATTCAGTACTTC
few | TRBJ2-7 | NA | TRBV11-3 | CASSTGPILGEQYF | TGTGCCAGCAGTACAGGGCCCATCCTAGGCGAGCAGTACTTC
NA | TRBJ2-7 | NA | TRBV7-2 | CASSQQGYYEQYF | TGTGCCAGCAGCCAACAGGGCTACTACGAGCAGTACTTC
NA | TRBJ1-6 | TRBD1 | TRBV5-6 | CASSRDRVVSPLHF | TGTGCCAGCAGCCGGGACAGGGTGGTTTCACCCCTCCACTTT
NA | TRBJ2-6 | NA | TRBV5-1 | CASSLNPPGAAGGANVLTF | TGCGCCAGCAGCTTGAACCCCCCAGGGGCGGCGGGTGGGGCCAACGTCCTGACTTTC
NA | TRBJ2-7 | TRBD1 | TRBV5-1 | CASARDRDTSYEQYF | TGCGCCAGCGCCCGAGACAGGGACACCTCCTACGAGCAGTACTTC
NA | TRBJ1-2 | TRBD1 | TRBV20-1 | CSADRGSGYTF | TGCAGTGCAGACAGGGGTAGTGGCTACACCTTC
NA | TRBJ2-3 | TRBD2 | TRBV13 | CASSYRDYTDTQYF | TGTGCCAGCAGCTACCGGGACTACACAGATACGCAGTATTTT
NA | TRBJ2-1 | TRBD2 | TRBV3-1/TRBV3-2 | CASTRTSGSQANEQFF | TGTGCCAGCACCCGGACTAGCGGGAGTCAGGCCAATGAGCAGTTCTTC
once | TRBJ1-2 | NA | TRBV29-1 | CSVFDSYGYTF | TGCAGCGTTTTCGACAGCTATGGCTACACCTTC